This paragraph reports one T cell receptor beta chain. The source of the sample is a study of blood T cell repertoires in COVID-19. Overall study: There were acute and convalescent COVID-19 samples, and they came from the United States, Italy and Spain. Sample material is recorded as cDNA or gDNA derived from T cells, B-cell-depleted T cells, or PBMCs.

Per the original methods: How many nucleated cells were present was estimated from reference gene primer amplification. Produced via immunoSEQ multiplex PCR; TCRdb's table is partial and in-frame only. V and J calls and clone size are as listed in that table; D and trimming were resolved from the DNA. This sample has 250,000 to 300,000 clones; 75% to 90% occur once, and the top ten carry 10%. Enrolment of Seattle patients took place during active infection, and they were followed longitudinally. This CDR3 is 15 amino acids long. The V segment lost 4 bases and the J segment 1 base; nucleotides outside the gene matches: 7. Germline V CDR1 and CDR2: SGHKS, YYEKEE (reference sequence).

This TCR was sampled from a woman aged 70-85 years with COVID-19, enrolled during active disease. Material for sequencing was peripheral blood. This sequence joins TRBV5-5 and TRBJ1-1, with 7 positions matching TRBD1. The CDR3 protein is CASSQGTEGNTEAFF. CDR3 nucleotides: TGTGCCAGCAGCCAGGGGACAGAGGGGAACACTGAAGCTTTCTTT.